This TCR beta chain was captured in a study of cytomegalovirus exposure and HLA in healthy donors. Study details: HLA-typed donors contributed approximately 92 million unique TCRs, which were held in an early data release.

PCR used 60 Vbeta primers and 13 Jbeta primers. Some clones are missing from TCRdb's copy, which holds only in-frame ones; the method was immunoSEQ multiplex PCR. The table shows a few hundred thousand clones, with 70% to 80% occurring only once. With regard to this clone: The antigen remains unidentified.

Study-wide results and caveats: Links to common viral pathogens appeared, in a later analysis, for several of the most significant clusters. There were reportedly fewer N-insertions in an Asian-associated ancestry cluster than the approximately 600-donor mean, in a later analysis.

Though probably carrying unrecorded immune exposures, donors were nominally healthy at sampling. The sequenced material came from PBMCs. This TCR was sampled from a woman between 55 and 75 years old in good health and CMV-seropositive.

The CDR3 DNA reads TGTGCCAGCAGCTCACTAGTCTCCCCTGAGCGGGAGCAGTACTTC. Translated, it gives CASSSLVSPEREQYF. V and J are TRBV7-8 and TRBJ2-7; D is perhaps TRBD2 (5 bases). The CDR3 is 15 amino acids. Trimming took 4 bases from V and 7 from J, leaving 20 bases between them. Germline CDR1 is SGHVS and CDR2 is FQNEAQ.